The next 21 T cell receptor beta chains were all read from a single sample in a study of blood T cell repertoires in COVID-19. The method was immunoSEQ multiplex PCR; TCRdb's version includes in-frame clones alone and lacks a portion of them. This sample has about 230,000 clones, with 85% to 90% found just once. Sequencing input: peripheral blood. These receptors all stem from a man aged 50 or older with COVID-19, enrolled during active disease.

V gene TRBV6-5 combines with J gene TRBJ1-5; D is possibly TRBD1 (5 bases). From germline, CDR1 is MNHEY and CDR2 SVGAGI. V was trimmed by 6 bases and J by 3 bases, leaving 12 bases between them. CDR3 size: 14 residues. CDR3 coding DNA: TGTGCCAGCAGCCCAGACAGAGACAATCAGCCCCAGCATTTT. It codes for CASSPDRDNQPQHF.

The chain is built from TRBV5-1 and TRBJ1-2; TRBD1 agrees at 7 bases. Trimming cost V 2 bases and J 6 bases; bases outside gene matches: 4. This CDR3 is built from 13 residues. Germline V gives CDR1 SGHRS, CDR2 YFSETQ. The DNA for the CDR3 is TGCGCCAGCAGCTTACAGGGGTCGGATGGCTACACCTTC. This sequence encodes CASSLQGSDGYTF.

V gene TRBV23-1 combines with J gene TRBJ1-5, with D hard to call. TRBV23-1 is sorted into the ORF group, with uncertain function. Trimming removed 3 bases from V and 3 bases from J, with 3 bases in between. CDR3 size: 12 residues. The CDR3 DNA follows: TGCGCCAGCAGTCACAACAATCAGCCCCAGCATTTT. Translation: CASSHNNQPQHF.

The chain uses TRBV7-6 and TRBJ2-1; D is unclear. Per the germline V gene, CDR1 is SGHVS and CDR2 is FNYEAQ. This CDR3 spans 13 amino acids. Trimming took 4 bases from V and 4 from J, leaving 8 bases between them. The CDR3 reads CASSSDNYNEQFF. The CDR3 bases are TGTGCCAGCAGCTCAGACAATTACAATGAGCAGTTCTTC.

The chain has TRBV6-5 and TRBJ2-7; 7 bases are a match to TRBD2. This CDR3 comprises 15 residues. Germline values: CDR1 MNHEY, CDR2 SVGAGI. J lost 2 bases, V lost 0 bases, and 4 bases had no gene match. The CDR3 DNA reads TGTGCCAGCAGTTACTCGAAGCTAGCGGCCTACGAGCAGTACTTC. Translating it yields CASSYSKLAAYEQYF.

The gene calls are TRBV10-2 and TRBJ1-6, with D possibly matching TRBD1 (6 bases). From germline, CDR1 is WSHSY and CDR2 SAAADI. The CDR3 extends over 14 amino acids. V was trimmed by 3 bases and J by 9 bases, leaving 12 bases between them. CDR3 in DNA: TGCGCCAGCAGTGATTCAGGGGTCGGTTCACCCCTCCACTTT. Protein sequence: CASSDSGVGSPLHF.

This chain links TRBV7-2 with TRBJ2-1; D remains unclear. Trimming removed 6 bases from V and 15 bases from J, with 21 bases in between. The length of the CDR3 is 13 residues. Germline V gene sequence: CDR1 SGHTA, CDR2 FQGNSA. The CDR3: CASRPATERVGFF. CDR3 nucleotide sequence: TGTGCCAGCAGACCAGCTACGGAGAGAGTCGGGTTCTTC.

This sequence joins TRBV30 and TRBJ2-2; 12 bases fit TRBD2. CDR1 is GTSNPN, CDR2 SVGIG, per germline (reference sequence). This CDR3 comprises 16 residues. With 2 bases clipped from V and 8 bases from J, the junction kept 9 bases outside the gene matches. Written as DNA, the CDR3 is TGTGCCTGGAGTACGACTAGCGGGGGCTTCTTTGGGGAGCTGTTTTTT. Its protein is CAWSTTSGGFFGELFF.

V usage is TRBV11-3 and J usage is TRBJ2-3; D may be TRBD2 (5 bases). Germline CDR1 is SGHNT and CDR2 is YENEEA. There are 15 residues in the CDR3. V shed 2 bases and J shed 6 bases, with 15 bases lying between them. The CDR3: CASSLFPGKTDTQYF. DNA for the CDR3: TGTGCCAGCAGCTTATTCCCGGGAAAAACGGATACGCAGTATTTT.

The gene calls are TRBV5-1 and TRBJ2-7; weak D call: TRBD1 (6 bases). This CDR3 spans 15 amino acids. CDR1 is SGHRS, CDR2 YFSETQ, per germline. The germline V and J ends were trimmed by 1 base and 2 bases, with 13 bases remaining between them. The CDR3 spells CASSLSTGSPYEQYF. DNA for the CDR3: TGCGCCAGCAGCTTGTCCACAGGGTCCCCCTACGAGCAGTACTTC.

This chain joins TRBV12-3 or TRBV12-4 and TRBJ2-1, with a tentative D call TRBD1 (5 bases). The germline V and J ends were trimmed by 3 bases and 8 bases, with 5 bases remaining between them. The CDR3 loop spans 11 amino acids. The CDR3 DNA follows: TGTGCCAGCAGTTTGGGGCATGAGCAGTTCTTC. Protein: CASSLGHEQFF.

CDR3 bases: TGTGCCAGCAGTTCTGGCTGGGGCCGGATGGACGAGCAGTACTTC. It codes for CASSSGWGRMDEQYF. The V and J genes are TRBV5-4 and TRBJ2-7; a weak D match, TRBD1 (5 bases). Trimming stripped 5 bases from V and 5 bases from J, with 20 bases between. The CDR3 spans 15 residues. Germline CDR1 reads SGHNT; CDR2 reads YYREEE (reference sequence).

The chain is built from TRBV2 and TRBJ2-1, with TRBD2 matching 11 bases. The CDR3 loop spans 15 amino acids. The junction had 4 bases not matched to a gene; V was cut back by 1 base and J by 8 bases. CDR1 is SNHLY and CDR2 is FYNNEI in the germline V gene. CDR3 DNA sequence: TGTGCCAGCAGTGAAGGACTAGCGGGAAGGCATGAGCAGTTCTTC. Translated, it gives CASSEGLAGRHEQFF.

The V call is TRBV5-5, the J call TRBJ2-5; 11 bases align to TRBD1. The trim removed 5 bases at V and 5 bases at J, leaving 8 bases unmatched. The CDR3 sequence is 15 residues long. Germline V gene lookup returns CDR1 SGHKS and CDR2 YYEKEE (reference sequence). The CDR3 region is CASRDRDRGLETQYF. The CDR3 coding sequence is TGTGCCAGCAGAGACCGGGACAGGGGGTTGGAGACCCAGTACTTC.

As for this clone: The same CDR3 also results from other DNA sequences found in this sample. This CDR3 is CASSPDRGTGELFF. The CDR3 nucleotides are TGTGCCAGCAGCCCGGACAGGGGAACCGGGGAGCTGTTTTTT. The rearrangement uses TRBV3-1 (or the pseudogene TRBV3-2) and TRBJ2-2; 9 bases align to TRBD1. The CDR3 runs 14 residues. Losses at the gene ends were 4 bases for V and 5 bases for J; bases not matched to a gene: 2. Germline V gives CDR1 LGHDT, CDR2 YNNKEL (reference sequence).

This clone was counted once. In the same sample, other DNA sequences code for this CDR3. The V and J genes are TRBV5-1 and TRBJ1-2, with 7 bases matching TRBD1. After removal of 0 bases from V and 3 bases from J, the junction contained 2 bases not matched to a gene. The CDR3 totals 14 residues. Looked up from germline, CDR1 is SGHRS and CDR2 is YFSETQ. CDR3 sequence: CASSLGGTDYGYTF. DNA for the CDR3: TGCGCCAGCAGCTTGGGGGGGACAGACTATGGCTACACCTTC.

As for this clone: Mismatch with germline at one junction end may stem from a read error. The chain joins TRBV5-6 to TRBJ2-5, with TRBD2 identical over 7 bases. The CDR3 spans 15 residues. Germline loops: CDR1 SGHDT, CDR2 YYEEEE. CDR3 sequence reads: CASSLGGTTQATQYF. CDR3 bases: TGTGCCAGCAGCTTGGGCGGGACTACGCAAGCGACCCAGTACTTC.

This chain connects TRBV19 to TRBJ1-1; maybe TRBD1 (6 bases). Germline V gene data show CDR1 as LNHDA and CDR2 as SQIVND (reference sequence). The CDR3 totals 14 residues. V was clipped by 6 bases and J by 5 bases, with 16 bases between them. The CDR3 nucleotides read TGTGCCAGTAGGGTCGCGGGGGCCGGGACTGAAGCTTTCTTT. Encoded protein: CASRVAGAGTEAFF.

The sample holds one count of this clone. V is TRBV4-1 and J is TRBJ1-4; TRBD1 agrees at 7 bases. The CDR3 spans 16 residues. V shed 4 bases, J shed 3 bases, and the junction held 8 bases outside the gene matches. Germline V gives CDR1 MGHRA, CDR2 YSYEKL. The CDR3 reads CASSLLPTGSNEKLFF. Here the CDR3 DNA reads TGCGCCAGCAGCCTACTCCCGACAGGGTCTAATGAAAAACTGTTTTTT.

This chain's CDR3 is CASSVIRDSFSAFYEQYF. The CDR3 DNA reads as TGTGCCAGCTCCGTGATCCGGGACAGCTTCTCGGCCTTCTACGAGCAGTACTTC. The chain has TRBV2 and TRBJ2-7; 7 bases map to TRBD1. Looked up from germline, CDR1 is SNHLY and CDR2 is FYNNEI. V gave up 8 bases and J gave up 3 bases; unmatched junction bases: 22. CDR3 length: 18 residues.

This chain uses TRBV27 with TRBJ2-1; 10 bases are a match to TRBD2. CDR1 MNHEY and CDR2 SMNVEV come from the germline V gene (reference sequence). Losses at the gene ends were 1 base for V and 5 bases for J; bases not matched to a gene: 2. This CDR3 is 15 amino acids long. DNA of the CDR3: TGTGCCAGCAGTTTATGGACTAGCGGCGACAATGAGCAGTTCTTC. Residues: CASSLWTSGDNEQFF.